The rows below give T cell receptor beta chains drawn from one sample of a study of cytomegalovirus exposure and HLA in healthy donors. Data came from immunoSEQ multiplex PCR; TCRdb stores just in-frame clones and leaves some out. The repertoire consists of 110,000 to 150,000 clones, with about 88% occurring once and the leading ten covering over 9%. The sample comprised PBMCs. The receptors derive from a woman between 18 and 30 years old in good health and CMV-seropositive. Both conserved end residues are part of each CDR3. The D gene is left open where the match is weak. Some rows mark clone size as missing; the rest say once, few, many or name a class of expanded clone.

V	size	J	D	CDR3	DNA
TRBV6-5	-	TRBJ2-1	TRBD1	CASSHGQGEFF	TGTGCCAGCAGCCATGGACAGGGCGAGTTCTTC
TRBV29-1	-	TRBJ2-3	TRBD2	CSGSGGAPDTQYF	TGCAGCGGTAGCGGGGGGGCCCCAGATACGCAGTATTTT
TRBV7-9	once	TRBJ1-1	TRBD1	CASSLGSFQGALNTEAFF	TGTGCCAGCAGCTTAGGGAGTTTTCAGGGGGCTTTGAACACTGAAGCTTTCTTT
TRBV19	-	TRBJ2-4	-	CASSIDSGKNIQYF	TGTGCCAGTAGTATAGATTCAGGGAAAAACATTCAGTACTTC
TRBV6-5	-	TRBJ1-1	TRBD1	CASSVDRGRTEAFF	TGTGCCAGCAGTGTTGACAGGGGGAGGACTGAAGCTTTCTTT
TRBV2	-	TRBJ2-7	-	CASSAGRGYEQYF	TGTGCCAGCAGCGCGGGACGAGGCTACGAGCAGTACTTC
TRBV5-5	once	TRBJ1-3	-	CASSQVWGAGNTIYF	TGTGCCAGCAGCCAAGTCTGGGGAGCTGGAAACACCATATATTTT
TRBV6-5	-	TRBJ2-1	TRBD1	CASSTTGGSYNEQFF	TGTGCCAGCAGTACCACAGGGGGCTCCTACAATGAGCAGTTCTTC
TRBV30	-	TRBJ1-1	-	CAWTNPGVMGRNTEAFF	TGTGCCTGGACAAACCCCGGAGTGATGGGGAGGAACACTGAAGCTTTCTTT
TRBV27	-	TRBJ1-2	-	CASSLSWGQGGYTF	TGTGCCAGCAGTTTATCTTGGGGGCAGGGTGGCTACACCTTC
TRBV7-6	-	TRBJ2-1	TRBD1	CASSLRGRSNEQFF	TGTGCCAGCAGCCTCAGGGGGCGCAGCAATGAGCAGTTCTTC
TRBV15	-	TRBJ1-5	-	CATSGSYRVDQPQHF	TGTGCCACCAGCGGATCCTACAGGGTAGATCAGCCCCAGCATTTT
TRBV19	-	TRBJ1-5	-	CATRVGVSNQPQHF	TGTGCCACCCGCGTAGGGGTGAGCAATCAGCCCCAGCATTTT
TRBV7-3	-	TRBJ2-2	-	CASSLSEAGELFF	TGTGCCAGCAGCTTAAGCGAGGCCGGGGAGCTGTTTTTT
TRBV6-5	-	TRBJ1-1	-	CASSYSRTNTEAFF	TGTGCCAGCAGTTACTCGAGAACGAACACTGAAGCTTTCTTT
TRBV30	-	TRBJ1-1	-	CAWSVQSPRGGTEAFF	TGTGCCTGGAGTGTACAAAGCCCCAGGGGCGGGACTGAAGCTTTCTTT
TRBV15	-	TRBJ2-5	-	CATSRGSEETQYF	TGTGCCACCAGCCGGGGGAGTGAAGAGACCCAGTACTTC
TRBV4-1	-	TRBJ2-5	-	CASSQVALGETQYF	TGCGCCAGCAGCCAAGTTGCCCTCGGGGAGACCCAGTACTTC
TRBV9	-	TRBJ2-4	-	CASSPRTAKNIQYF	TGTGCCAGCAGCCCCCGGACTGCCAAAAACATTCAGTACTTC
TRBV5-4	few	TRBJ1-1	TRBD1	CASSPRDRGRGTEAFF	TGTGCCAGCAGCCCACGGGACAGGGGACGGGGCACTGAAGCTTTCTTT
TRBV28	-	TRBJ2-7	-	CASSIMPGYEQYF	TGTGCCAGCAGTATAATGCCAGGCTACGAGCAGTACTTC
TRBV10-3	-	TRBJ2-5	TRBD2	CAISESKGGGLVETQYF	TGTGCCATCAGTGAGTCGAAGGGCGGGGGGCTCGTAGAGACCCAGTACTTC
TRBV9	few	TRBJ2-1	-	CASSWSAKDEQFF	TGTGCCAGCAGCTGGAGTGCGAAAGATGAGCAGTTCTTC
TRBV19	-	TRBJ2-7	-	CASSISLGGEQYF	TGTGCCAGTAGTATAAGTCTAGGTGGGGAGCAGTACTTC
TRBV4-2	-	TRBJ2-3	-	CASSQRTESSTDTQYF	TGTGCCAGCAGCCAAAGAACAGAGTCTAGCACAGATACGCAGTATTTT
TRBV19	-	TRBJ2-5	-	CASSIDLGVQETQYF	TGTGCCAGTAGTATAGATCTCGGGGTCCAAGAGACCCAGTACTTC
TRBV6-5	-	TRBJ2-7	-	CASSLRTRYEQYF	TGTGCCAGCAGTTTGCGCACTCGTTACGAGCAGTACTTC
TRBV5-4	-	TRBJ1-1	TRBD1	CASSAGQGLTEAFF	TGTGCCAGCAGCGCGGGACAGGGACTCACTGAAGCTTTCTTT
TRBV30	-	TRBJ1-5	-	CAWKSVGGWDQPQHF	TGTGCCTGGAAATCTGTCGGGGGATGGGATCAGCCCCAGCATTTT
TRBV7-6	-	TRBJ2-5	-	CASNTALEETQYF	TGTGCCAGCAACACAGCTTTGGAAGAGACCCAGTACTTC
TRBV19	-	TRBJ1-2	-	CASSIFNRRGGYTF	TGTGCCAGTAGTATTTTTAACCGAAGGGGAGGCTACACCTTC
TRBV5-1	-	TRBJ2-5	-	CASSLDPRGARETQYF	TGCGCCAGCAGCTTGGACCCTCGGGGGGCCAGGGAGACCCAGTACTTC
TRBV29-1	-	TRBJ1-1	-	CSVENWRQNTEAFF	TGCAGCGTTGAAAATTGGCGACAGAACACTGAAGCTTTCTTT
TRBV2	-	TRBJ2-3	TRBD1	CASSEDRVTDTQYF	TGTGCCAGCAGTGAGGACAGGGTGACAGATACGCAGTATTTT
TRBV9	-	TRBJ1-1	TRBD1	CASSAGGWGTEAFF	TGTGCCAGCAGCGCAGGGGGTTGGGGCACTGAAGCTTTCTTT
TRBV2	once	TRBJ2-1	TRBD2	CASSGGGGPKSNYNEQFF	TGTGCCAGCAGTGGCGGGGGGGGACCGAAGAGCAACTACAATGAGCAGTTCTTC
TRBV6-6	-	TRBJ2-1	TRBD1	CASSYIQGAHNEQFF	TGTGCCAGCAGTTACATCCAGGGGGCACACAATGAGCAGTTCTTC
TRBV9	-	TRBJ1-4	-	CASSALAINEKLFF	TGTGCCAGCAGCGCCCTAGCTATAAATGAAAAACTGTTTTTT
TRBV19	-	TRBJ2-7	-	CASSALNRVNEQYF	TGTGCCAGTAGTGCCCTAAACAGGGTTAACGAGCAGTACTTC
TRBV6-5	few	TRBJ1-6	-	CASSSAGLWYNSPLHF	TGTGCCAGCAGTTCCGCGGGCCTGTGGTATAATTCACCCCTCCACTTT
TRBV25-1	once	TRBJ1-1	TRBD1	CASSRDRGTEAFF	TGTGCCAGCAGCCGGGACAGGGGCACTGAAGCTTTCTTT